This TCR beta chain was obtained from a study of Tregs in tolerant kidney transplant recipients. Germline-derived CDR1 and CDR2 are MNHEY and SVGEGT. J lost 9 bases, V lost 4 bases, and 6 bases had no gene match. The CDR3 covers 13 residues. Study-level findings and limits: Tregs expanded with activated donor B cells seemed most donor-specific. For some patients, primers changed over time, blocking nucleotide-level comparison. Tolerant patients' donor-specific Tregs expanded beyond overall Tregs, suggesting antigen-driven growth. Validation in larger populations is needed because few patients were studied.

Its frequency marks this clone as medium-sized. Antigen unknown. The read ends 3 residues before the CDR3 terminus; that terminus is restored from the germline J gene. Sequencing was performed with immunoSEQ multiplex PCR; in TCRdb, only in-frame clones are kept and a portion is missing. Its clone listing holds around 3,000 clones. After roughly six days with irradiated graft donor PBMCs, CFSE-labeled recipient PBMCs were FACS-sorted. This TCR derives from a human patient who received a combined kidney and bone marrow transplant. This specimen was CD8+ T cells from blood cultured with allogeneic cells, taken before the transplant. This chain connects TRBV6-2 or TRBV6-3 to TRBJ2-1; TRBD2 matches 7 bases. The part of the CDR3 DNA that was read is TGTGCCAGCAGTTTACTAGCGAAGAGTGAG. Protein: CASSLLAKSE. In full, the CDR3 reads CASSLLAKSEQFF.